This T cell receptor (beta chain) was obtained from a study of blood T cell repertoires in COVID-19. The CDR3 loop spans 11 amino acids. In germline, CDR1 is MNHEY, CDR2 SVGAGI. The V end lost 1 base, the J end lost 7 bases, and 4 bases lay between the germline ends. Only in-frame clones appear in the TCRdb table, and some are missing; sequencing was by immunoSEQ multiplex PCR. The sample comprises roughly 250,000 clones, around 90% of which are singletons, and roughly 3.6% rests with the top ten. The origin of this receptor is a middle-aged woman with acute or convalescent COVID-19. The rearrangement links TRBV6-5 to TRBJ1-2; no clear D gene. Sample: peripheral blood. The CDR3 here is CASSYLRGYTF. In nucleotides, the CDR3 is TGTGCCAGCAGTTACTTGCGTGGCTACACCTTC.